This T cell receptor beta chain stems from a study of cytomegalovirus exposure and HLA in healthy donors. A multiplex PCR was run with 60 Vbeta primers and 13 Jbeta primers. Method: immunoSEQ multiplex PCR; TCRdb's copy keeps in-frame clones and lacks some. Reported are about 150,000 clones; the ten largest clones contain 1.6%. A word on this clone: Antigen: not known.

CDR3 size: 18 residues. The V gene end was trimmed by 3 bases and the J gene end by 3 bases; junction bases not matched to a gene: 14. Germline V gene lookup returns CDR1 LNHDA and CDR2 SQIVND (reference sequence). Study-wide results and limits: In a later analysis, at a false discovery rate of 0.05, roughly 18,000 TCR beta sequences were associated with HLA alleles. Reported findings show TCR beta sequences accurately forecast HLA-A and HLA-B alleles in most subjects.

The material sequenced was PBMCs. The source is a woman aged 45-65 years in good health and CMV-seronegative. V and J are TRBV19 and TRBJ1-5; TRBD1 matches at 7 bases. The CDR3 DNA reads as TGTGCCAGTAGTATCGGAGCAGGGGGACTCGGACTCAATCAGCCCCAGCATTTT. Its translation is CASSIGAGGLGLNQPQHF.